A selection of T cell receptor beta chains follows, all from one sample in a study of vaccination effects on CD4 cells after COVID-19. TCRdb keeps only in-frame clones here, not all; method: immunoSEQ multiplex PCR. The sample carries about 64,000 clones, 72% recorded once. These receptors' targets are unknown. The sample consisted of CD4+ T cells from PBMCs cultured without peptide, taken before COVID-19 vaccination. The receptors here all came from a human donor who had a prior SARS-CoV-2 infection. CDR3s leave out the opening cysteine and the closing phenylalanine or tryptophan.

TRBV5-6,ASSLPQGGSKQF
TRBV4-2,ASSPASGRDDEQY
TRBV28,ASSLPGTIYEQY
TRBV19,ASSLPGQGTQDTQY
TRBV5-1,ASGRGRDTEAF
TRBV29-1,SVGGGWGMNTEAF
TRBV11-3,ASSPQGLNSPLH
TRBV9,ASSVRDQETQY
TRBV6-5,ASSYVPGSSYEQY
TRBV27,ASVKTGSDEQF
TRBV5-1,ASSSDSNSGNTIY
TRBV11-2,ASSSGGTQY
TRBV30,AWSADSNQPQH
TRBV6-1,ASSGTGYDSYEQY
TRBV10-3,AISEGRTGNTGELF
TRBV19,ASSARPGTGETQY
TRBV18,ASSPAGGADTQY
TRBV7-2,ASSLPGATYNEQF
TRBV9,ASSVELRQETQY
TRBV30,AWSSVGTSDAGELF
TRBV29-1,SVEDPGTGTAYEQY
TRBV20-1,SGAGVDEQF
TRBV5-1,ASSKRGTRVTDTQY
TRBV19,ASSIRRGGAGYT
TRBV11-3,ASSLSYRGGTQY
TRBV11-2,ASSAPGRPYEQY
TRBV10-3,AISDPGTSGGNYEQY
TRBV4-2,ASSLSTDLRENSPLH
TRBV3-1/TRBV3-2,ASSALGTGGIQETQY
TRBV28,ASSSYGGQGARYNEQF
TRBV27,ASSLYTGGGTGELF
TRBV5-5,ASSPGVWTSGGTYNEQF